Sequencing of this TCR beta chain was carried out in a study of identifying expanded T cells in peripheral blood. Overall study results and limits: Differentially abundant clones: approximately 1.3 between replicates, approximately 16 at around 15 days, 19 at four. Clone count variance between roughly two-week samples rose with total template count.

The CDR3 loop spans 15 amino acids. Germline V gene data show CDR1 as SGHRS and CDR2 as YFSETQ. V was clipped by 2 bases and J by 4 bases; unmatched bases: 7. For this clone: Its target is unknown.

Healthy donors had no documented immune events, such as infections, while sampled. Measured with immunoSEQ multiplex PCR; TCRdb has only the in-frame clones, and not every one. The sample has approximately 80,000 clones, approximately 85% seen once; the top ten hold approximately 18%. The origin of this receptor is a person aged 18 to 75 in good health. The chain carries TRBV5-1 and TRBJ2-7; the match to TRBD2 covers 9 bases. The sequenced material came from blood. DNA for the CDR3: TGCGCCAGCAGCTTCGCGAGACTAGCGGTTTACGAGCAGTACTTC. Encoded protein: CASSFARLAVYEQYF.